The clone carrying this T cell receptor (beta chain) was recorded at least ten times. Its antigen remains unknown. Since the library was made to target alpha chains, this beta chain is a stray read and its abundance is not meaningful. This record comes from a study of spatial heterogeneity in lung cancer. For the study at large: Matched bulk RNA-seq provided a T cell module score, and TCR transcript counts in tumor regions correlated strongly with it.

Study-level results: Intratumoral expanded alpha and beta TCR counts were found to track tumor mutation counts. Coverage of tumor T cells, by estimate, reached around 7.5% for alpha chains and over 12% for beta chains.

Time point of the sample: sample taken at primary tumor resection. Researchers sequenced whole RNA taken from tumor, nontumor lung or frozen PBMC without sorting. CDR3 length: 15 amino acids. V was pared by 5 bases and J by 8 bases, with 9 bases of the junction left unmatched. Germline assignment: CDR1 LNHNV and CDR2 YYDKDF (reference sequence). Each molecule of TCR cDNA was tagged with one unique molecular identifier. TCRdb called the 5' RACE reads again in MiXCR, with one record for every CDR3 protein. The table records under 20,000 distinct CDR3 sequences, almost 6% of them present only once. The V call is TRBV15, the J call TRBJ1-4; 9 nucleotides align to TRBD1. Sequences were derived from lung tumor tissue, sampled at surgery. This clonotype originated in a female donor with early-stage non-small cell lung cancer. The CDR3 bases are TGTGCCACCAGCCGAGGGGACAGGGAAAGCGAAAAACTGTTTTTT. The encoded protein is CATSRGDRESEKLFF. The variable domain in full, with the rest retrieved from reference TRBV15 and TRBJ1-4, is DAMVIQNPRYQVTQFGKPVTLSCSQTLNHNVMYWYQQKSSQAPKLLFHYYDKDFNNEADTPDNFQSRRPNTSFCFLDIRSPGLGDTAMYLCATSRGDRESEKLFFGSGTQLSVL.